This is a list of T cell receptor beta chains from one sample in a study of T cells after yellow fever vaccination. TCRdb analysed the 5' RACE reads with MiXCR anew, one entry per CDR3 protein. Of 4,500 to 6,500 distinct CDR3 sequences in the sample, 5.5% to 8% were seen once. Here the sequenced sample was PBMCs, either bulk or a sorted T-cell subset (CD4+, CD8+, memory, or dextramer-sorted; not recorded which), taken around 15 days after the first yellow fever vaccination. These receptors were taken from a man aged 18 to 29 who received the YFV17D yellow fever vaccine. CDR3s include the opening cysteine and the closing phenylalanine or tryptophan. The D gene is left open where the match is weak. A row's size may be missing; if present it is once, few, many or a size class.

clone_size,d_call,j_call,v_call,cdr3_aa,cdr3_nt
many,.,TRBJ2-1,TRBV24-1,CATSDGRAGNEQFF,TGTGCCACCAGTGATGGCAGGGCAGGGAATGAGCAGTTCTTC
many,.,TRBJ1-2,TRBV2,CARQPNYGYTF,TGTGCCAGACAGCCTAACTATGGCTACACCTTC
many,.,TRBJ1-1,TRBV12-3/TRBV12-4,CASSRGRRAFF,TGTGCCAGCAGCCGCGGTCGCCGAGCTTTCTTT
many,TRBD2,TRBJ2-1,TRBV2,CAIGLAGVNEQFF,TGTGCCATCGGACTAGCGGGGGTCAATGAGCAGTTCTTC
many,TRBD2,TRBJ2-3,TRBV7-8,CASSLVRGPGLPSTDTQYF,TGTGCCAGCAGCTTAGTCCGGGGCCCGGGACTACCTAGCACAGATACGCAGTATTTT
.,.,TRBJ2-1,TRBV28,CAMGPGVRYNEQFF,TGTGCCATGGGCCCCGGGGTCCGCTACAATGAGCAGTTCTTC
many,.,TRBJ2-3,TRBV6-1,CASRHSSGPTDTQYF,TGTGCCAGCAGACATTCCAGCGGACCCACAGATACGCAGTATTTT
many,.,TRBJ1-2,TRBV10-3,CAISVISEELWDGYTF,TGTGCCATCAGTGTGATTTCGGAGGAACTTTGGGATGGCTACACCTTC
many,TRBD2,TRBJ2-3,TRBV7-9,CASSLTSGGTDTQYF,TGTGCCAGCAGCCTGACTAGCGGGGGTACAGATACGCAGTATTTT
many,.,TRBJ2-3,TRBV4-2,CASSPIGDFSSTDTQYF,TGTGCCAGCAGCCCGATTGGCGATTTCTCGAGCACAGATACGCAGTATTTT
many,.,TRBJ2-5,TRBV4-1,CASSQDPPDSIKETQYF,TGCGCCAGCAGCCAAGATCCCCCGGACTCTATCAAGGAGACCCAGTACTTC
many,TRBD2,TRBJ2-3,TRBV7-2,CASSRDYNTDTQYF,TGTGCCAGCTCTCGGGACTATAACACAGATACGCAGTATTTT
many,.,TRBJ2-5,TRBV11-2,CASSYGLGETQYF,TGTGCCAGCAGCTATGGACTTGGGGAGACCCAGTACTTC
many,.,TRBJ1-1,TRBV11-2,CASTSTVTAFF,TGTGCCAGCACCTCAACCGTGACCGCTTTCTTT
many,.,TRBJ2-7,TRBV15,CATSRAPGHEQYF,TGTGCCACCAGCAGAGCTCCAGGGCACGAGCAGTACTTC
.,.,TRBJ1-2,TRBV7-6,CASSPSQLLYGYTF,TGTGCCAGCAGCCCGAGCCAGTTACTCTATGGCTACACCTTC
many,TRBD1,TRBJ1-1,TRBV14,CASSSQGAQSTEAFF,TGTGCCAGCAGCTCACAGGGGGCGCAGAGCACTGAAGCTTTCTTT
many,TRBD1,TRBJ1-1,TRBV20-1,CSARDEKGSRDRGRNTEAFF,TGCAGTGCTAGAGATGAGAAGGGGTCCCGGGACAGGGGAAGAAACACTGAAGCTTTCTTT
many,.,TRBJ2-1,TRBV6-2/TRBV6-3,CASSYSISYNEQFF,TGTGCCAGCAGTTACTCAATTAGTTACAATGAGCAGTTCTTC
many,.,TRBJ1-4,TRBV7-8,CASSFSLRDLNHPKGEKLFF,TGTGCCAGCAGCTTCAGCCTGCGGGACTTAAACCACCCGAAAGGCGAAAAACTGTTTTTT
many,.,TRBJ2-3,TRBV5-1,CASSGGRDTQYF,TGCGCCAGCAGCGGGGGGCGAGATACGCAGTATTTT
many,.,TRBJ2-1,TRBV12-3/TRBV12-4,CASTRKEGHREVGEQFF,TGTGCCAGCACTCGCAAGGAGGGTCACAGGGAGGTGGGGGAGCAGTTCTTC
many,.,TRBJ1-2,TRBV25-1,CASSESRGPSGYTF,TGTGCCAGCAGTGAATCAAGAGGTCCAAGCGGCTACACCTTC
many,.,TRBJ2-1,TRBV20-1,CSASSAGALNEQFF,TGCAGTGCTAGTAGCGCGGGGGCCCTCAATGAGCAGTTCTTC
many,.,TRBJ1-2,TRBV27,CASSLSIATVTYGYTF,TGTGCCAGCAGTTTATCGATAGCGACAGTTACCTATGGCTACACCTTC
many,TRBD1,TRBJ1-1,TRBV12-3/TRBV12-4,CASSLGQGVNTEAFF,TGTGCCAGCAGTCTCGGACAGGGAGTGAACACTGAAGCTTTCTTT
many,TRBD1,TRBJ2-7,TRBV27,CASRPGQGAGEQYF,TGTGCCAGCCGCCCGGGACAGGGGGCCGGCGAGCAGTACTTC
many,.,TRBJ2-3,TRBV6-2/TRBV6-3,CASSSSDTQYF,TGTGCCAGCAGTTCATCAGATACGCAGTATTTT
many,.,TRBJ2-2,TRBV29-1,CSVATQATGELFF,TGCAGCGTAGCGACCCAGGCCACCGGGGAGCTGTTTTTT
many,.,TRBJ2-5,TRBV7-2,CASSWATLETQYF,TGTGCCAGCAGCTGGGCCACCCTGGAGACCCAGTACTTC
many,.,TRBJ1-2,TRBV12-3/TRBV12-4,CASSFRRVGRPNYGYTF,TGTGCCAGCAGTTTCAGGAGAGTCGGACGGCCTAACTATGGCTACACCTTC
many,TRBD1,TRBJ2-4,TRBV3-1,CASSVTGTGSKNIQYF,TGTGCCAGCAGCGTGACCGGGACAGGGTCCAAAAACATTCAGTACTTC
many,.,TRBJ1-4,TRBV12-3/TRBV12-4,CASSRRRSREKLFF,TGTGCCAGCAGCCGACGCCGGTCCCGGGAAAAACTGTTTTTT
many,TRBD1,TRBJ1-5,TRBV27,CASRPIPGQGQPQHF,TGTGCCAGCAGACCGATACCGGGACAGGGTCAACCCCAGCATTTT
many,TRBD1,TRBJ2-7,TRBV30,CAWDRVHEQYF,TGTGCCTGGGACAGGGTTCACGAGCAGTACTTC
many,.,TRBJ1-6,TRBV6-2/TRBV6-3,CASSYSSAAWDSPLHF,TGTGCCAGCAGTTACTCGAGTGCGGCCTGGGATTCACCCCTCCACTTT
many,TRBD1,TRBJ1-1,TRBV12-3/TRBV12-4,CASSFMDRGYTEAFF,TGTGCCAGCAGTTTTATGGACAGGGGATACACTGAAGCTTTCTTT
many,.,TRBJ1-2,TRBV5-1,CASSLGSNYGYTF,TGCGCCAGCAGCTTGGGATCTAACTATGGCTACACCTTC
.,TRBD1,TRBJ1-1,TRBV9,CASSPRDRVNTEAFF,TGTGCCAGCAGCCCAAGGGACAGGGTAAACACTGAAGCTTTCTTT
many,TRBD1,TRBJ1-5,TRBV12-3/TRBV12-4,CASRTGGESNQPQHF,TGTGCCAGCCGCACAGGGGGCGAGAGCAATCAGCCCCAGCATTTT
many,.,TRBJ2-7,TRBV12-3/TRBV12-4,CASSSTPRDIGQYF,TGTGCCAGCAGTTCAACCCCGAGGGATATTGGGCAGTACTTC
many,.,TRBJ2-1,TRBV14,CASSQETGSSYNEQFF,TGTGCCAGCAGCCAGGAGACGGGGAGCTCCTACAATGAGCAGTTCTTC
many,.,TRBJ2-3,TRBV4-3,CASSQEPPGQGSSGGPGADTQYF,TGCGCCAGCAGCCAAGAACCCCCGGGACAGGGTTCCAGCGGGGGACCCGGGGCAGATACGCAGTATTTT
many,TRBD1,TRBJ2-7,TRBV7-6,CASSRDRAPPYEQYF,TGTGCCAGCAGCAGAGACAGGGCCCCTCCCTACGAGCAGTACTTC
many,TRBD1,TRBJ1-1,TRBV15,CATSRRQGGNTEAFF,TGTGCCACCAGCAGAAGACAGGGAGGGAACACTGAAGCTTTCTTT
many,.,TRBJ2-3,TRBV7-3,CASSLRPRFHTQYF,TGTGCCAGCAGCCTTCGGCCTCGCTTTCATACGCAGTATTTT
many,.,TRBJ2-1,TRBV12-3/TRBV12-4,CASSLRGAQFF,TGTGCCAGCAGTCTCCGGGGCGCGCAGTTCTTC